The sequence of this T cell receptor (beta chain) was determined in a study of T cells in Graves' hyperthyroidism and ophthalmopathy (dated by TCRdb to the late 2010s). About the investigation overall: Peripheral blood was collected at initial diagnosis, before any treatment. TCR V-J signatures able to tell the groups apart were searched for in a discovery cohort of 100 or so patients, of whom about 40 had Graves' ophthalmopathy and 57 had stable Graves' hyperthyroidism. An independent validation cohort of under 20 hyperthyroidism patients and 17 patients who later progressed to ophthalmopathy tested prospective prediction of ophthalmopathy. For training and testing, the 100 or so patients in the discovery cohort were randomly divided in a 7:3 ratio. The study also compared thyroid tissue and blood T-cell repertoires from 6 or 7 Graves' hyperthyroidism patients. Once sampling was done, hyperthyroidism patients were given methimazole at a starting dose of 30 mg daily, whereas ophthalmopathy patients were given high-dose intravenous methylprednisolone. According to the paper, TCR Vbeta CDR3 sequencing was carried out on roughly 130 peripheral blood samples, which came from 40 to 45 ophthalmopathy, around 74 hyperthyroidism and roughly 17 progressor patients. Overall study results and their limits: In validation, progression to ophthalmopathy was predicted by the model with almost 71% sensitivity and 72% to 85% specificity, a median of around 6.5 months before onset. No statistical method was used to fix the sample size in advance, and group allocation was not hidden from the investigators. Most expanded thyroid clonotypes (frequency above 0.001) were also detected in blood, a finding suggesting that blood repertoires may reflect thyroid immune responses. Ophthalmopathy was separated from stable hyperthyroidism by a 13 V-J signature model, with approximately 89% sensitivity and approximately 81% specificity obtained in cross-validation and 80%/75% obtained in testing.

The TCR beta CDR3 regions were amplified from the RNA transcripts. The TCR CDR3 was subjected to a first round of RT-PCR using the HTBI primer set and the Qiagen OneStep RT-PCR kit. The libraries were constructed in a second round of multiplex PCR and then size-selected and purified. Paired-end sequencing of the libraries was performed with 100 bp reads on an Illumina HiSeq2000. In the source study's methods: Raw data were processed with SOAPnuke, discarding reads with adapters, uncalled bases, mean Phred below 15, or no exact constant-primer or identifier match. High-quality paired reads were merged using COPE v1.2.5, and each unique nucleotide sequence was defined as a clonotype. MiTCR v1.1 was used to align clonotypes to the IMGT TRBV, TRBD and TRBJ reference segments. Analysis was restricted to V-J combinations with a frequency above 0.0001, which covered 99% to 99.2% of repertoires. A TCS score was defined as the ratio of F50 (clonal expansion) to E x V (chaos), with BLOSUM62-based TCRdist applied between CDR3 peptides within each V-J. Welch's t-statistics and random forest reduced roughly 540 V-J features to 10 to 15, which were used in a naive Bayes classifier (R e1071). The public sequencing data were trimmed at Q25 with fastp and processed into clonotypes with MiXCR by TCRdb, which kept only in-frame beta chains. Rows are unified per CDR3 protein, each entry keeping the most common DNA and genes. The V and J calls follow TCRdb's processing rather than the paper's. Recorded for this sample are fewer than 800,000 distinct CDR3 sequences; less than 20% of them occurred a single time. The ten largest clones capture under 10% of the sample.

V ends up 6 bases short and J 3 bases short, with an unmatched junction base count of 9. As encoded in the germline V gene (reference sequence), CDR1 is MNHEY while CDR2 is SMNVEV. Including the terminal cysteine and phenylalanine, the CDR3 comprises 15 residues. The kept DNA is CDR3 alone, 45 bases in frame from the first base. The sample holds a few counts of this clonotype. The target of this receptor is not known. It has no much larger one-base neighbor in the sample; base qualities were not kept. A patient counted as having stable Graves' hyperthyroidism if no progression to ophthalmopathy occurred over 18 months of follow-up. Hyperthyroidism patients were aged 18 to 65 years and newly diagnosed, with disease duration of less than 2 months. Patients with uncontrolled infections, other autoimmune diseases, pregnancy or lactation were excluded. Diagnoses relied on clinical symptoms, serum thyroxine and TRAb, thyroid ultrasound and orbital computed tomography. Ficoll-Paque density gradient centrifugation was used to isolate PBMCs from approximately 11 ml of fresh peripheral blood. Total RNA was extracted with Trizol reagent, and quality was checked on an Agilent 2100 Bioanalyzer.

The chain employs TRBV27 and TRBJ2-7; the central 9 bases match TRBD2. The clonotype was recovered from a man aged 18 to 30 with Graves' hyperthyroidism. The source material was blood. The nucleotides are TGTGCCAGCAGCCCCAGTAGCGGGAGAGGCTACGAGCAGTACTTC. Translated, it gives CASSPSSGRGYEQYF.